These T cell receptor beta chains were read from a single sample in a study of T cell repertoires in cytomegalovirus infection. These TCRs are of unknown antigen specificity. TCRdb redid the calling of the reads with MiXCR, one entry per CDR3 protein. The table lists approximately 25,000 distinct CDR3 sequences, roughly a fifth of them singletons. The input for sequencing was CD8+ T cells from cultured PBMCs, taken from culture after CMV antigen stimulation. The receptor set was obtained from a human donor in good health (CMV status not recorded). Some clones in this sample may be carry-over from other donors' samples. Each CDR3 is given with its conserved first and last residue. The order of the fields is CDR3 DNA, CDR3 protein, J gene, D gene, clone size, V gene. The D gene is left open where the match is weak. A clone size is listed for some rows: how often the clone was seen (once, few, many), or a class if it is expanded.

CDR3 DNA: TGTGCCAGCAGCCCACGGGGGGCCCCTTACAATGAGCAGTTCTTC
CDR3 protein: CASSPRGAPYNEQFF
J gene: TRBJ2-1
D gene: -
clone size: few
V gene: TRBV7-8

CDR3 DNA: TGTGCCAGCAGCCCAACGATCCATGAGCAGTTCTTC
CDR3 protein: CASSPTIHEQFF
J gene: TRBJ2-1
D gene: -
clone size: few
V gene: TRBV7-9

CDR3 DNA: TGCGCCAGCAGCCCTGGCGGGAGTAAGTACGAGCAGTACTTC
CDR3 protein: CASSPGGSKYEQYF
J gene: TRBJ2-7
D gene: TRBD2
clone size: -
V gene: TRBV5-1

CDR3 DNA: TGTGCCACCAGCAGGGGGGGACAGGGTGATGAGGGGCAGTATTTT
CDR3 protein: CATSRGGQGDEGQYF
J gene: TRBJ2-3
D gene: TRBD1
clone size: -
V gene: TRBV15

CDR3 DNA: TGTGCCAGCAGCTTCTGGGACAGTGACTATGAGCAGTTCTTC
CDR3 protein: CASSFWDSDYEQFF
J gene: TRBJ2-1
D gene: TRBD1
clone size: -
V gene: TRBV7-9

CDR3 DNA: TGTGCCAGTAGTCCGCACACAGGAAACTACGAGCAGTACTTC
CDR3 protein: CASSPHTGNYEQYF
J gene: TRBJ2-7
D gene: -
clone size: -
V gene: TRBV19

CDR3 DNA: TGTGCCAGCAGTGGAAATGGCTACACCTTC
CDR3 protein: CASSGNGYTF
J gene: TRBJ1-2
D gene: -
clone size: few
V gene: TRBV25-1

CDR3 DNA: TGCAGTCATAGAAGGGGACAGGATCTGTTAGATACGCAGTATTTT
CDR3 protein: CSHRRGQDLLDTQYF
J gene: TRBJ2-3
D gene: TRBD1
clone size: -
V gene: TRBV29-1

CDR3 DNA: TGTGCCAGCAGTCGCCTCGGGGAACCCCAGCATTTT
CDR3 protein: CASSRLGEPQHF
J gene: TRBJ1-5
D gene: -
clone size: -
V gene: TRBV6-5

CDR3 DNA: TGTGCCAGCAGTTTATCGGGCCCGACCGGGGAGCTGTTTTTT
CDR3 protein: CASSLSGPTGELFF
J gene: TRBJ2-2
D gene: -
clone size: -
V gene: TRBV28

CDR3 DNA: TGTGCCAGCAGCTTGGTACTAGCGGATCATAATGAGCAGTTCTTC
CDR3 protein: CASSLVLADHNEQFF
J gene: TRBJ2-1
D gene: TRBD2
clone size: -
V gene: TRBV5-6

CDR3 DNA: TGTGCCAGCAGCTTAGCCCCTAAGAGACCCCCTGATGAAGCTTTCTTT
CDR3 protein: CASSLAPKRPPDEAFF
J gene: TRBJ1-1
D gene: -
clone size: few
V gene: TRBV7-6

CDR3 DNA: TGTGCCAGTAGTATAAAGCTCTGGGGTAATCAGCCCCAGCATTTT
CDR3 protein: CASSIKLWGNQPQHF
J gene: TRBJ1-5
D gene: -
clone size: -
V gene: TRBV19

CDR3 DNA: TGTGCCAGCAGCTTTACGACTACGAACACCGGGGAGCTGTTTTTT
CDR3 protein: CASSFTTTNTGELFF
J gene: TRBJ2-2
D gene: -
clone size: -
V gene: TRBV7-8

CDR3 DNA: TGTGCCAGCAGTTTAGGTCATGAGCAGTTCTTC
CDR3 protein: CASSLGHEQFF
J gene: TRBJ2-1
D gene: -
clone size: -
V gene: TRBV27

CDR3 DNA: TGTGCCAGCAGTTTGTCTAGCGGCCAAGCAGAGACCCAGTACTTC
CDR3 protein: CASSLSSGQAETQYF
J gene: TRBJ2-5
D gene: TRBD2
clone size: -
V gene: TRBV12-3/TRBV12-4

CDR3 DNA: TGTGCCAGCAGCTACGGGGGGAGCACTGAAGCTTTCTTT
CDR3 protein: CASSYGGSTEAFF
J gene: TRBJ1-1
D gene: -
clone size: -
V gene: TRBV7-2

CDR3 DNA: TGTGCCAGCAGTTCGACAGGGGTTACATATGGCTACACCTTC
CDR3 protein: CASSSTGVTYGYTF
J gene: TRBJ1-2
D gene: TRBD1
clone size: -
V gene: TRBV6-6

CDR3 DNA: TGTGCCAGCAGTGAGAGGAGGGGGGATACGCAGTATTTT
CDR3 protein: CASSERRGDTQYF
J gene: TRBJ2-3
D gene: -
clone size: few
V gene: TRBV6-6

CDR3 DNA: TGTGCCAGCAGTGAAATCGCGTTGAACACTGAAGCTTTCTTT
CDR3 protein: CASSEIALNTEAFF
J gene: TRBJ1-1
D gene: -
clone size: -
V gene: TRBV6-1